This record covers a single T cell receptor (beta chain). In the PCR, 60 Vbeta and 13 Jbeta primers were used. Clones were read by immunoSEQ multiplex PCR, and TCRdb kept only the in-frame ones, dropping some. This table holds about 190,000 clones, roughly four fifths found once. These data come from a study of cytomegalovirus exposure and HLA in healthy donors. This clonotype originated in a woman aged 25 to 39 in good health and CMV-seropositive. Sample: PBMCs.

The CDR3, as DNA: TGTGCCAGCACCGGGACAGTAGGCGGCAATCAGCCCCAGCATTTT. Protein product: CASTGTVGGNQPQHF. The J gene is TRBJ1-5, the V gene TRBV6-5, with TRBD1 identical over 7 bases. The CDR3 is 15 amino acids. Trimming at V came to 7 bases and at J to 2 bases, leaving 8 bases not matched to a gene. The germline CDR1 and CDR2 sequences are MNHEY and SVGAGI.